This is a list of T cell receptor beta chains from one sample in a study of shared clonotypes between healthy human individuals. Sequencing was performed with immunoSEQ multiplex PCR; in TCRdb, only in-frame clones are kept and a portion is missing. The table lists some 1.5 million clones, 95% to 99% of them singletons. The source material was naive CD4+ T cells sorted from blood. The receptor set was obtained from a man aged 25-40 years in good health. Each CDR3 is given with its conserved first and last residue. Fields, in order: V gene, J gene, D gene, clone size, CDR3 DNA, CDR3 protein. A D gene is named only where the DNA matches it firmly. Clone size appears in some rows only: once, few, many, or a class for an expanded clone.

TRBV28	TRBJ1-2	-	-	TGTGCCAGCAGTTCCCCTACAGGGCTTCCTCCGGGCTACACCTTC	CASSSPTGLPPGYTF
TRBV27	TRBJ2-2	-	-	TGTGCCAGCAGAATGGGGGGCGCAATAGCCGGGGAGCTGTTTTTT	CASRMGGAIAGELFF
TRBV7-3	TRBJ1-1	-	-	TGTGCCAGCAGCCTTCAGCGGTTGGAGAACACTGAAGCTTTCTTT	CASSLQRLENTEAFF
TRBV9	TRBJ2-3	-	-	TGTGCCAGCAGCGTAGGTTCTAGCCTACCCACAGATACGCAGTATTTT	CASSVGSSLPTDTQYF
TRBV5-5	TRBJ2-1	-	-	TGTGCCAGCAGCAGGAGGGATTTGGAGCGGGTGGGTAATGAGCAGTTCTTC	CASSRRDLERVGNEQFF
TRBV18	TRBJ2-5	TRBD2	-	TGTGCCAGCTCACCACTCTTCACGGGAGGAGGGAAAGAGACCCAGTACTTC	CASSPLFTGGGKETQYF
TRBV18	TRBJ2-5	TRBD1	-	TGTGCCAGCTCACCGACAGGGGGGCAAGAGACCCAGTACTTC	CASSPTGGQETQYF
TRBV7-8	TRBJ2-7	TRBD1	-	TGTGCCAGCAGCTTACGGGACAGCCTTCTCGAGCAGTACTTC	CASSLRDSLLEQYF
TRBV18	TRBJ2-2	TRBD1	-	TGTGCCAGCTCACTCGCGACAGGGATCGCCGGGGAGCTGTTTTTT	CASSLATGIAGELFF
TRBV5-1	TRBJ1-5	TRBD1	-	TGCGCCAGCAGCCTTGGGGGACAGACGCAGCCCCAGCATTTT	CASSLGGQTQPQHF
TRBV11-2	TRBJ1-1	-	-	TGTGCCAGCAGCTTCGCCATAGGGGGGCAGAATGAAGCTTTCTTT	CASSFAIGGQNEAFF
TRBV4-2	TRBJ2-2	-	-	TGTGCCAGCAGCCAAAGAACCCTTTTAAACACCGGGGAGCTGTTTTTT	CASSQRTLLNTGELFF
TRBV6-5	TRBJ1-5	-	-	TGTGCCACCTCCCCCAGGGGAGGCAATCAGCCCCAGCATTTT	CATSPRGGNQPQHF
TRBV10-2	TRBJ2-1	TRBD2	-	TGCGCCAGCAGTTTAGCGGGAGGCACCTACAATGAGCAGTTCTTC	CASSLAGGTYNEQFF
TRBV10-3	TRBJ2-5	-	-	TGTGCCATCAGTGAAGGAGGTGCGGAGACCCAGTACTTC	CAISEGGAETQYF
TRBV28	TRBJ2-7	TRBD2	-	TGTGCCAGCAGTGCAAGCGGGGGGGCATCCTACGAGCAGTACTTC	CASSASGGASYEQYF
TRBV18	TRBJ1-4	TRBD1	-	TGTGCCAGCTCACCACCGACAGGGTTTGGGGAAAAACTGTTTTTT	CASSPPTGFGEKLFF
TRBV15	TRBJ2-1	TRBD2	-	TGTGCCACCAGCAGAGGCCACACCAGCGGGAGTTACAATGAGCAGTTCTTC	CATSRGHTSGSYNEQFF
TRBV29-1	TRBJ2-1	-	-	TGCAGCGCCAGGAGCCGCTCCTACAATGAGCAGTTCTTC	CSARSRSYNEQFF
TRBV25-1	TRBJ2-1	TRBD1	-	TGTGCCAGCAGTCCCCAGGGGGACCAAAAAATTTACGATGAGCAGTTCTTC	CASSPQGDQKIYDEQFF
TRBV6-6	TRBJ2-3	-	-	TGTGCCAGCAGTTACGGCCTGAGCGGTTCGGGAGATACGCAGTATTTT	CASSYGLSGSGDTQYF
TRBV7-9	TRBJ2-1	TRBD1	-	TGTGCCAGCGTACCGGGACAGTACAATGAGCAGTTCTTC	CASVPGQYNEQFF
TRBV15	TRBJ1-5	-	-	TGTGCCACCAGCAGAGGCGGTGGGAATCAGCCCCAGCATTTT	CATSRGGGNQPQHF
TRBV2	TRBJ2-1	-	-	TGTGCCAGCAGTGAAAGAAATGAGCAGTTCTTC	CASSERNEQFF
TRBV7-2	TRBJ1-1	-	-	TGTGCCAGCAGCTTACCGGGGGCTGCGGCTTTCTTT	CASSLPGAAAFF
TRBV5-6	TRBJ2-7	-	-	TGTGCCAGCAGCCCCGTAGGGCCGGGAGAGCAGTACTTC	CASSPVGPGEQYF
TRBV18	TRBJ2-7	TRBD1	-	TGTGCCAGCTCACCCTTAGGTCAGGGGGCGCGACACGAGCAGTACTTC	CASSPLGQGARHEQYF
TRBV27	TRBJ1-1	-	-	TGTGCCAGCGGAACAGGGTCCTCCTCTCCGGTTAGTGAAGCTTTCTTT	CASGTGSSSPVSEAFF
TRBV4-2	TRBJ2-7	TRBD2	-	TGTGCCAGCCCGTCCAGCCGGCTAGCGGGAAGCTCCTACGAGCAGTACTTC	CASPSSRLAGSSYEQYF
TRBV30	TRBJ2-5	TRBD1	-	TGTGCCTGGAGTGGAGGGGGCCAGGGCGAAGAGACCCAGTACTTC	CAWSGGGQGEETQYF
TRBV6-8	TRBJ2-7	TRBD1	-	TGTGCCAGCAGCAGGGGACAGGCCCTCGATTGCGAGCAGTACTTC	CASSRGQALDCEQYF
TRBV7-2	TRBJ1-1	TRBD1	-	TGTGCCAGCAGCTTAACAGACAGGGCGGAAGCTTTCTTT	CASSLTDRAEAFF
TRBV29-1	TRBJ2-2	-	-	TGCAGCGTTCGACCGACAGGTAACACCGGGGAGCTGTTTTTT	CSVRPTGNTGELFF
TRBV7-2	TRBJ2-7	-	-	TGTGCCAGCAGCTTAGAGTTGGGAGAGGGGTACGAGCAGTACTTC	CASSLELGEGYEQYF
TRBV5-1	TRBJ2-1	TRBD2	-	TGCGCCAGCAGCTTGGCCGCGGGAGGCCCGAACAATGAGCAGTTCTTC	CASSLAAGGPNNEQFF
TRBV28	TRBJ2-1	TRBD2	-	TGTGCCAGCAGTTTAACTAGCGGGATGAACAATGAGCAGTTCTTC	CASSLTSGMNNEQFF
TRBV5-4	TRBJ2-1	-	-	TGTGCCAGCAGCCCACGGACACAATCCTACAATGAGCAGTTCTTC	CASSPRTQSYNEQFF
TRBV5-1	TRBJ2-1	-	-	TGCGCCAGCAGCTTGGACGGCAGCTCCTACAATGAGCAGTTCTTC	CASSLDGSSYNEQFF
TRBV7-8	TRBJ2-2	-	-	TGTGCCAGCAGCTTAAGGGCCACCGGGGAGCTGTTTTTT	CASSLRATGELFF
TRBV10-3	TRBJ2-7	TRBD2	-	TGTGCCATCAGTGGACCAGAGAAGCGGGAACACTACGAGCAGTACTTC	CAISGPEKREHYEQYF
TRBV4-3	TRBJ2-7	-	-	TGCGCCAGCAGCCAAGATTGGCGGGGATTCTACGAGCAGTACTTC	CASSQDWRGFYEQYF
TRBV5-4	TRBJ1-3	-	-	TGTGCCACCGTGGACAGTTACTCTGGAAACACCATATATTTT	CATVDSYSGNTIYF
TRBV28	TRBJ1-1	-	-	TGTGCCAGCAGTTTAGGCAGCGTGAACACTGAAGCTTTCTTT	CASSLGSVNTEAFF
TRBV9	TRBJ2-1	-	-	TGTGCCAGCAGCGAAGCCCCCCCGCTAGCTTTACGAAGGGATGAGCAGTTCTTC	CASSEAPPLALRRDEQFF
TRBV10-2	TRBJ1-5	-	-	TGCGCCAGCAGTGAGTCAACGGGGGGCGATCAGCCCCAGCATTTT	CASSESTGGDQPQHF
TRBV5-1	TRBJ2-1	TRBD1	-	TGCGCCAGCAGCTTGAAGGGACAGGGAGAGCAGTTCTTC	CASSLKGQGEQFF
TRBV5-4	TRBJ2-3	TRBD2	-	TGTGCCAGCAGCTCTCCAGCCAGCGGGAGAACAGATACGCAGTATTTT	CASSSPASGRTDTQYF
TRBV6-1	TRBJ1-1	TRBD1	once	TGTGCCAGCAGTGCCCGGACAGGGGGCGACACTGAAGCTTTCTTT	CASSARTGGDTEAFF
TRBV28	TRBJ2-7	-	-	TGTGCCAGCAGTACAAGCTCCTACGAGCAGTACTTC	CASSTSSYEQYF
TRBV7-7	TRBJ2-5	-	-	TGTGCCAGCAGCTCCGCTAGTGTCAGAGAGACCCAGTACTTC	CASSSASVRETQYF
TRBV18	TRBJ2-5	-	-	TGTGCCAGCTCACCACTGGCGAAAGGGGAGACCCAGTACTTC	CASSPLAKGETQYF